The entry below describes one T cell receptor (beta chain). It lacks a known antigen. No base quality values were provided; no much bigger clone lies one nucleotide off. These data belong to a study of post-analysis software for immune sequencing data (dated by TCRdb to 2015 to 2017). Notes on the research overall: Disease courses on record covered relapsing-remitting, secondary progressive and progressive-relapsing multiple sclerosis, though some patients had no subtype annotation. The patient repertoires were set against 10 to 11 previously published healthy control repertoires from donors whose ages ranged from roughly 6 to 27 years. A subset of samples was prepared in parallel using single-end sample barcoding, then pooled and co-amplified after Illumina adapter ligation. The paper's findings and limits, for the study overall: Four or five TRBV segments, including TRBV5-6, TRBV5-1 and TRBV20-1, were significantly more frequent in patients than controls. Multiple sclerosis patients had significantly lower normalized Chao1 diversity than controls, a result that suggests substantial peripheral T-cell clonal expansion. Direct clustering with F measure showed strong co-clustering of samples prepared in the same batch, prompting a batch-effect correction. The control group was slightly older than the multiple sclerosis patient group.

The library was obtained by PCR. Sequencer: Illumina HiSeq 2500. To reduce PCR and sequencing biases, unique molecular identifiers were built into the TCR beta cDNA libraries. Per 1 to 10 million input T cells, approximately 500,000 cDNA molecules were obtained, such that each molecule approximated one T cell. The patient libraries were prepared and sequenced using the same protocol as the earlier healthy control dataset. Samples belonging to the same batch were prepared together, multiplexed and sequenced on a shared HiSeq lane. For the original study's pipeline: Raw barcoded reads were processed with MIGEC, discarding single-read molecular identifier groups before consensus assembly and CDR3 extraction. Clonotype tables were post-analysed with VDJtools, and diversity was normalized by down-sampling all datasets to the smallest sample size. To correct batch-related cross-sample contamination, repertoire overlap clustering matched CDR3 amino acid sequences but not nucleotide sequences. TCRdb reran the public reads through fastp at Q25 and MiXCR, keeping productive beta chains. Here each entry gathers all rows of one CDR3 protein and keeps the most common genes and DNA. These V and J calls derive from TCRdb rather than the authors' analysis. Within this sample are about 820,000 distinct CDR3 sequences, with 53% of them counted one time only. Approximately 4.5% of the sample is taken by the ten largest.

TCR beta repertoires were profiled from peripheral blood of about a dozen young patients with multiple sclerosis to demonstrate the VDJtools post-analysis software. Multiple sclerosis patients were children and adolescents aged 6 to 15 years. V and J are truncated by 3 bases and 1 base respectively, leaving an intervening sequence of 14 bases. From cysteine to phenylalanine, the CDR3 is 15 amino acids long. Left in the record is the CDR3 DNA by itself, 45 bases read in frame from the first base. Per the germline V gene (reference sequence), DFQATT is the CDR1 and SNEGSKA is the CDR2. The chain couples TRBV20-1 to TRBJ2-3; there is no confident call for the D gene. This clonotype was sampled from a girl between 5 and 17 years old with multiple sclerosis. Sequencing was carried out using blood. The sequenced DNA: TGCAGTGCTAGTCGGTTTGCTGGGGGCACAGATACGCAGTATTTT. This encodes CSASRFAGGTDTQYF.